Shown below are 12 T cell receptor beta chains from a single sample sequenced in a study of early T cells in non-severe SARS-CoV-2 infection. TCRdb independently ran MiXCR on the 5' RACE reads; one entry per CDR3 protein. Of fewer than 100,000 distinct CDR3 sequences in the sample, roughly 9.6% were seen once. What was sequenced was whole blood. These receptor sequences come from an adult who was a healthcare worker with PCR-confirmed SARS-CoV-2 infection or an uninfected control (not recorded which).

This chain links TRBV12-3 or TRBV12-4 with TRBJ2-1; TRBD2 agrees at 13 bases. The CDR3 totals 19 residues. V shed 2 bases, J shed 7 bases, and the junction held 14 bases outside the gene matches. CDR3 nucleotide sequence: TGTGCCAGCAGTTTACCGGGACTAGCGGGAATCTCTCTCCGGAATGAGCAGTTCTTC. It is translated as CASSLPGLAGISLRNEQFF.

This chain links TRBV10-1 with TRBJ2-1, with 8 positions matching TRBD1. From germline, CDR1 is WNHNN and CDR2 SYGVQD (reference sequence). There are 14 residues in the CDR3. V trimming: 4 bases; J trimming: 9 bases; junction bases outside the gene matches: 8. The DNA of the CDR3 is TGCGCCAGCAGTGGAACCCAGGGGGCCGGTGAGCAGTTCTTC. Translated, it gives CASSGTQGAGEQFF.

This clonotype was seen repeatedly, ten times or more. This chain links TRBV28 with TRBJ2-1; 7 nucleotides line up with TRBD2. With 5 bases clipped from V and 8 bases from J, the junction kept 18 bases outside the gene matches. The CDR3 runs to 17 residues. Germline assignment: CDR1 MDHEN and CDR2 SYDVKM. The CDR3 spells CASSPSFAGEINDEQFF. CDR3 bases: TGTGCCAGCAGTCCATCCTTCGCGGGAGAAATAAACGATGAGCAGTTCTTC.

With regard to this clonotype: One base away lies a much larger clone, so this may be a sequencing read error. The J gene is TRBJ1-2, the V gene TRBV6-5; possible D gene TRBD1, 5 bases. This CDR3 spans 13 amino acids. Germline values: CDR1 MNHEY, CDR2 SVGAGI. CDR3 sequence: CTSSYRGTYGYTF. The CDR3 DNA follows: TGTACCAGCAGTTATAGGGGTACCTATGGCTACACCTTC.

This clonotype has more than one count but fewer than ten. This chain uses TRBV11-2 with TRBJ2-1; D unclear. The germline V gene encodes CDR1 SGHAT and CDR2 FQNNGV. Trimming took 3 bases from V and 3 from J, leaving 9 bases between them. This CDR3 comprises 14 residues. The CDR3 DNA reads TGTGCCAGCAGCTTCCTCCCAGGCTACAATGAGCAGTTCTTC. As protein: CASSFLPGYNEQFF.

This clonotype was counted many times. The V and J genes are TRBV7-3 and TRBJ2-2; D perhaps matches TRBD2 (5 bases). Trimming left V 5 bases short and J 4 bases short, with 11 bases between. Germline CDR1 is SGHTA and CDR2 is FQGTGA. CDR3 size: 14 residues. The DNA for the CDR3 is TGTGCCAGCAGCCCCAAGGGAGTCACCGGGGAGCTGTTTTTT. Protein: CASSPKGVTGELFF.

The sample holds many counts of this clonotype. The chain links TRBV18 to TRBJ2-2; TRBD1 is a possible D gene (6 bases). The CDR3 is 20 amino acids. Per the germline V gene, CDR1 is KGHSH and CDR2 is LQKENI. Trimming removed 2 bases from V and 4 bases from J, with 26 bases in between. The CDR3 loop reads CASSPLSKDSLDSVTGELFF. The CDR3 coding sequence is TGTGCCAGCTCACCATTGAGTAAGGACAGCCTCGATTCGGTCACCGGGGAGCTGTTTTTT.

This clonotype has ten or more counts. CDR3 loop: CSVEWGQGPDTQYF. The CDR3 nucleotides are TGCAGCGTTGAATGGGGGCAGGGTCCAGATACGCAGTATTTT. The chain is built from TRBV29-1 and TRBJ2-3; weak D call: TRBD1 (6 bases). Trimming shortened V by 2 bases and J by 4 bases, and 13 bases separated the two germline ends. The CDR3 consists of 14 residues. CDR1 is SQVTM, CDR2 ANQGSEA, per germline.

This clonotype has more than one count but fewer than ten. This chain links TRBV12-3 or TRBV12-4 with TRBJ2-1; D remains ambiguous. The CDR3 consists of 11 residues. Trimming shortened V by 2 bases and J by 10 bases, and 6 bases separated the two germline ends. This CDR3 reads CASSLRAEQFF. CDR3 DNA sequence: TGTGCCAGCAGTTTAAGGGCAGAGCAGTTCTTC.

This clonotype was seen at least ten times. This chain links TRBV2 with TRBJ2-3, with D perhaps TRBD2 (6 bases). The CDR3 extends over 12 amino acids. The germline V gene has CDR1 SNHLY and CDR2 FYNNEI. Between the trimmed V and J ends, which lost 6 bases and 13 bases, there was a span of 17 bases. In nucleotides, the CDR3 is TGTGCCAGCAGCCCGGATGGGACTCCTGAGTATTTT. This translates into CASSPDGTPEYF.

Only a few counts were recorded for this clonotype. V is TRBV9 and J is TRBJ2-5; D ambiguous. Between the trimmed V and J ends, which lost 0 bases and 4 bases, there was a span of 10 bases. The germline CDR1 and CDR2 sequences are SGDLS and YYNGEE. The CDR3 contains 14 residues. The CDR3 spells CASSVGGVRETQYF. The CDR3 bases are TGTGCCAGCAGCGTAGGTGGGGTCCGAGAGACCCAGTACTTC.

This clonotype was seen at least ten times. The chain employs TRBV4-2 and TRBJ2-2; D perhaps matches TRBD2 (6 bases). The CDR3 length is 19 residues. Between the trimmed V and J ends, which lost 0 bases and 3 bases, there was a span of 20 bases. Germline loops: CDR1 LGHNA, CDR2 YNFKEQ. The DNA of the CDR3 is TGTGCCAGCAGCCAAGAAGGAGTCGGCGGGATAGGGTACACCGGGGAGCTGTTTTTT. Encoded protein: CASSQEGVGGIGYTGELFF.